This TCR beta chain was documented in a study of blood T cell repertoires in COVID-19. Across the study: Acute-phase and convalescent COVID-19 samples originated in the United States, Italy and Spain.

This CDR3 region has 16 residues. CDR1 and CDR2 from the germline V gene are SGHNT and YENEEA. Trimming pared 3 bases from V and 0 bases from J, leaving 14 bases between. Libraries were prepared by immunoSEQ multiplex PCR; TCRdb keeps only in-frame clonotypes and omits some of them. The sample consists of approximately 200,000 clones, 88% of them appearing once. The sequenced sample was peripheral blood. The chain links TRBV11-3 to TRBJ2-5, with TRBD1 as a possible D gene (6 bases). This TCR came from a man aged 30-40 years with acute or convalescent COVID-19. As DNA, the CDR3 is TGTGCCAGCAGCTTCGAAGACAGGCAGTACCAAGAGACCCAGTACTTC. Encoded protein: CASSFEDRQYQETQYF.